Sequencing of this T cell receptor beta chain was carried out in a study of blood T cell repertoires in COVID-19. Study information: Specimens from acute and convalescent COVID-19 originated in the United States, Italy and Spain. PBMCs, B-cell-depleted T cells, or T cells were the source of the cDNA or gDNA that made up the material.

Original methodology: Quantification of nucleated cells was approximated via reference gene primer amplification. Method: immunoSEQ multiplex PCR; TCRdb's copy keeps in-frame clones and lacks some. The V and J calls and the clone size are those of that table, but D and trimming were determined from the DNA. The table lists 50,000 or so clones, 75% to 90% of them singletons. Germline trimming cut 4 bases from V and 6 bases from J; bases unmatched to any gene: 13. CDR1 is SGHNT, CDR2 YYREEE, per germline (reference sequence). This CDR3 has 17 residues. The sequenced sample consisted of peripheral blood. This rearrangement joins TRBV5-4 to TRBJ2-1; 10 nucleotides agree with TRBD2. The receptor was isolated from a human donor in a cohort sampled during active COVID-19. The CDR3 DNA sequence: TGTGCCAGCAGCCGGCTCCCTAGCGGGAGAGCAGGCAATGAGCAGTTCTTC. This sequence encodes CASSRLPSGRAGNEQFF.